These 19 T cell receptor beta chains were all obtained from the same sample, sequenced in a study of cytomegalovirus exposure and HLA in healthy donors. The PCR ran on 60 Vbeta and 13 Jbeta primers. Sequenced by immunoSEQ multiplex PCR; TCRdb stores in-frame clones only, minus some. The sample contains some 170,000 clones, more than 80% of which appear only once. Sequencing input: PBMCs. The receptors originated from a woman aged 45-59 years in good health and CMV-seronegative.

V gene TRBV5-4 combines with J gene TRBJ2-2, with TRBD1 matching over 7 bases. Per the germline V gene, CDR1 is SGHNT and CDR2 is YYREEE (reference sequence). V lost 5 bases to trimming and J lost 2 bases; unmatched junction nucleotides: 6. The CDR3 sequence is 15 residues long. The CDR3 DNA is TGTGCCAGCAGTAAGGACAGGAGTAACACCGGGGAGCTGTTTTTT. It yields the protein CASSKDRSNTGELFF.

This clone was observed a few times. This chain joins TRBV5-3 and TRBJ1-2, with no clear D. TRBV5-3 is noted as an ORF with a role that remains uncertain. Trimming stripped 4 bases from V and 8 bases from J, with 15 bases between. The CDR3 is 13 amino acids. The CDR3 spells CARSRTTRRGYTF. The CDR3 nucleotides read TGTGCCAGAAGCCGGACTACACGGCGAGGCTACACCTTC.

V usage is TRBV7-2 and J usage is TRBJ2-3, with D hard to call. This CDR3 has 12 amino acids. Deletions cut 0 bases from V and 7 bases from J, with 5 bases between. CDR1 is SGHTA, CDR2 FQGNSA, per germline. The chain's CDR3 is CASSLALNTQYF. The CDR3 coding sequence is TGTGCCAGCAGCTTAGCGCTAAATACGCAGTATTTT.

To note about this clone: The junction differs from germline at one of its ends, possibly a read error. This chain uses TRBV11-2 with TRBJ1-4; no firm D call. This CDR3 is 17 amino acids long. The germline V gene encodes CDR1 SGHAT and CDR2 FQNNGV. The CDR3 sequence: CDSSLRVIRATNEKLFF. The CDR3 DNA reads as TGTGACAGCAGCTTACGTGTAATTAGAGCAACTAATGAAAAACTGTTTTTT.

This chain connects TRBV25-1 to TRBJ1-2; 7 nucleotides line up with TRBD1. Trimming removed 1 base from V and 8 bases from J; junction bases left unmatched: 7. CDR1 is MGHDK and CDR2 is SYGVNS in the germline V gene. This CDR3 is 14 amino acids long. The CDR3 region has the DNA TGTGCCAGCAGTGAATCGGGACAGATAGGGGGCTACACCTTC. This codes for CASSESGQIGGYTF.

The V and J genes are TRBV7-2 and TRBJ2-5, with TRBD2 identical over 7 bases. Germline V gives CDR1 SGHTA, CDR2 FQGNSA. The CDR3 loop spans 14 amino acids. V was pared by 3 bases and J by 5 bases, with 6 bases of the junction left unmatched. The chain's CDR3 is CASSFGGLRETQYF. The DNA for the CDR3 is TGTGCCAGCAGCTTCGGGGGGTTGAGGGAGACCCAGTACTTC.

This sequence joins TRBV7-9 and TRBJ2-1; 8 nucleotides match TRBD1. Germline trimming cut 4 bases from V and 8 bases from J; bases unmatched to any gene: 10. Germline V CDR1 and CDR2: SEHNR, FQNEAQ (reference sequence). The CDR3 is 15 amino acids. The CDR3 region has the DNA TGTGCCAGCAGCTGGGGACAGGCCAGGAGGGATGAGCAGTTCTTC. This translates into CASSWGQARRDEQFF.

CDR3 nucleotides: TGTGCCAGCAGGCAGACAGGGGGTGACTATGGCTACACCTTC. Protein: CASRQTGGDYGYTF. The genes are TRBV6-5 and TRBJ1-2; 9 bases align to TRBD1. The germline gives CDR1 MNHEY, CDR2 SVGAGI. The CDR3 length is 14 residues. V lost 6 bases and J lost 3; bases outside the gene matches: 5.

The rearrangement uses TRBV28 and TRBJ2-4; D unclear. Per the germline V gene, CDR1 is MDHEN and CDR2 is SYDVKM. Trimming pared 2 bases from V and 9 bases from J, leaving 14 bases between. CDR3 length: 14 residues. CDR3 coding DNA: TGTGCCAGCAGTTTACGACGCGACAACGCCATTCAGTACTTC. Protein sequence: CASSLRRDNAIQYF.

V and J are TRBV11-2 and TRBJ1-6; D perhaps matches TRBD1 (5 bases). V was cut by 5 bases and J by 4 bases, with 12 bases left in between. The germline V gene has CDR1 SGHAT and CDR2 FQNNGV. This CDR3 region has 15 residues. As DNA, the CDR3 is TGTGCCAGCAGCCCCGAAAGGGGATATAATTCACCCCTCCACTTT. This gives the protein CASSPERGYNSPLHF. Drawing the rest from reference TRBV11-2 and TRBJ1-6, the complete variable domain is EAGVAQSPRYKIIEKRQSVAFWCNPISGHATLYWYQQILGQGPKLLIQFQNNGVVDDSQLPKDRFSAERLKGVDSTLKIQPAKLEDSAVYLCASSPERGYNSPLHFGNGTRLTVT.

The V gene is TRBV7-2, the J gene TRBJ2-5, with 7 bases aligning to TRBD1. V shed 3 bases, J shed 2 bases, and the junction held 6 bases outside the gene matches. The germline CDR1 and CDR2 sequences are SGHTA and FQGNSA. The CDR3 loop spans 15 amino acids. The CDR3 DNA reads TGTGCCAGCAGCTTTCGCTGGGGACAGCAAGAGACCCAGTACTTC. This codes for CASSFRWGQQETQYF.

This clone was counted only a few times. V is TRBV9 and J is TRBJ2-3, with TRBD2 identical over 8 bases. Germline lookup yields CDR1 SGDLS and CDR2 YYNGEE. CDR3 size: 16 residues. J gave up 0 bases and V 4 bases, and 7 bases lay outside the gene matches. CDR3 loop: CASSSSGGASTDTQYF. Here the CDR3 DNA reads TGTGCCAGCAGCTCCTCCGGGGGGGCAAGCACAGATACGCAGTATTTT.

This chain links TRBV7-9 with TRBJ2-5; tentative D call: TRBD1 (7 bases). With the DNA end fitting TRBJ2-7 better, the J assignment may be wrong. The CDR3 contains 13 residues. Germline-derived CDR1 and CDR2 are SEHNR and FQNEAQ (reference sequence). For the CDR3, the DNA is TGTGCCAGCAGCTTACAGGGGGGCTACGAGCAGTACTTC. It yields the protein CASSLQGGYEQYF.

The chain has TRBV7-2 and TRBJ2-7; TRBD1 aligns across 7 bases. Germline loops: CDR1 SGHTA, CDR2 FQGNSA. The CDR3 is 14 amino acids. V lost 5 bases, J lost 4 bases, and 8 bases stayed unmatched. CDR3 nucleotides: TGTGCCAGCAGCCAAGGGGGACAGTTTTACGAGCAGTACTTC. It encodes CASSQGGQFYEQYF.

The genes are TRBV7-9 and TRBJ1-6; 7 bases fit TRBD1. CDR3 length equals 18 residues. CDR1 and CDR2 (germline): SEHNR, FQNEAQ (reference sequence). V trimming: 6 bases; J trimming: 5 bases; junction bases outside the gene matches: 16. As DNA, the CDR3 is TGTGCCAGCAGACATACCCCGGTGACAGGGAAAAATAATTCACCCCTCCACTTT. Translating it yields CASRHTPVTGKNNSPLHF.

The genes are TRBV5-4 and TRBJ2-2; 12 bases are shared with TRBD1. Germline values: CDR1 SGHNT, CDR2 YYREEE (reference sequence). V shed 4 bases and J 2 bases; nucleotides not matched to a gene: 3. CDR3 length: 16 residues. The CDR3 DNA follows: TGTGCCAGCAGCCGTGGGACAGGGGGCAACACCGGGGAGCTGTTTTTT. Its protein product is CASSRGTGGNTGELFF.

This clone was counted only a few times. The chain recombines TRBV2 with TRBJ2-2, with 11 nucleotides matching TRBD2. The CDR3 consists of 15 residues. Germline CDR1 and CDR2: SNHLY and FYNNEI. Trimming cost V 5 bases and J 5 bases; bases outside gene matches: 4. CDR3 residues: CASSLTSGDTGELFF. The CDR3 DNA reads as TGTGCCAGCAGTCTGACTAGCGGGGATACCGGGGAGCTGTTTTTT.

This chain connects TRBV28 to TRBJ2-3; 9 nucleotides line up with TRBD2. The CDR3 contains 16 residues. The V gene end was trimmed by 4 bases and the J gene end by 3 bases; junction bases not matched to a gene: 8. CDR1 is MDHEN, CDR2 SYDVKM, per germline. This chain's CDR3 is CASSYPPAGGTDTQYF. The DNA of the CDR3 is TGTGCCAGCAGTTACCCCCCAGCGGGAGGAACAGATACGCAGTATTTT.

V is TRBV7-7 and J is TRBJ1-4, with D possibly matching TRBD1 (6 bases). The germline V and J ends were trimmed by 4 bases and 11 bases, with 14 bases remaining between them. The germline CDR1 and CDR2 sequences are SSHAT and FNYEAQ (reference sequence). This CDR3 has 13 residues. The CDR3 loop reads CASSSDSQGKLFF. Here the CDR3 DNA reads TGTGCCAGCAGCTCGGATTCGCAGGGGAAACTGTTTTTT. The entire variable domain, with the rest obtained from reference TRBV7-7 and TRBJ1-4, is as follows: GAGVSQSPRYKVTKRGQDVTLRCDPISSHATLYWYQQALGQGPEFLTYFNYEAQPDKSGLPSDRFSAERPEGSISTLTIQRTEQRDSAMYRCASSSDSQGKLFFGSGTQLSVL.